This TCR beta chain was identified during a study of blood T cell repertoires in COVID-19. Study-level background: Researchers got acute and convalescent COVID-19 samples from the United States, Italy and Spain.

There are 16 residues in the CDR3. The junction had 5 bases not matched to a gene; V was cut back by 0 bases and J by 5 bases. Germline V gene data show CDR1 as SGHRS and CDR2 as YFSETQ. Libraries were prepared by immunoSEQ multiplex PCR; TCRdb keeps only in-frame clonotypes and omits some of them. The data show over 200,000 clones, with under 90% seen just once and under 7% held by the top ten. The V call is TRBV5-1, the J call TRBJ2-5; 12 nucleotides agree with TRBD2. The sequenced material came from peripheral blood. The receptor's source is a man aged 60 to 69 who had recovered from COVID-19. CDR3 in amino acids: CASSLALAGGAETQYF. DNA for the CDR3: TGCGCCAGCAGCTTGGCGCTAGCGGGAGGGGCGGAGACCCAGTACTTC.